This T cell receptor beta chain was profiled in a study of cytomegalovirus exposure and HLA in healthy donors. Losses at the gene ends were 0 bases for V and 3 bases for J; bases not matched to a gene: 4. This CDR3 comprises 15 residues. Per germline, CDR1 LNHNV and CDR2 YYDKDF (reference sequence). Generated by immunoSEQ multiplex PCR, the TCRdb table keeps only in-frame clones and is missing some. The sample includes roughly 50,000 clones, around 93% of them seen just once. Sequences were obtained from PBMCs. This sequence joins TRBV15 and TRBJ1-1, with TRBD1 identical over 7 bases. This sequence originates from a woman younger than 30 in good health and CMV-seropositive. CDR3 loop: CATSRDGQGDTEAFF. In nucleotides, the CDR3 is TGTGCCACCAGCAGAGATGGGCAGGGGGACACTGAAGCTTTCTTT.